These 29 T cell receptor beta chains share one sample of origin, sequenced in a study of tumor-infiltrating lymphocytes in localized non-small cell lung cancer (TCRdb year 2021). The library was prepared using the immunoSEQ multiplex PCR assay. The table comes from immuneACCESS by way of TCRdb, which keeps in-frame sequences with V and J called. Part of the clones is missing from these tables; in studies checked, under half for an unresolved V gene and the rest for unknown reasons. This sample holds 24,000 or so clones; 69% were observed only once. Over 12% of the sample belongs to the ten largest clones. Sequenced sample: lung tumor tissue. The receptors originated from a human donor with non-small cell lung cancer.

The V gene is TRBV11-2, the J gene TRBJ2-7; 7 bases align to TRBD2. The V gene's germline CDR1 is SGHAT and CDR2 FQNNGV. With 5 bases clipped from V and 0 bases from J, the junction kept 7 bases outside the gene matches. The CDR3 contains 15 residues. This CDR3 is CASSPSSGSSYEQYF. DNA of the CDR3: TGTGCCAGCAGCCCCAGTAGCGGGTCCTCCTACGAGCAGTACTTC.

The chain combines TRBV27 with TRBJ2-7, with 11 bases lining up with TRBD2. V lost 10 bases to trimming and J lost 6 bases; unmatched junction nucleotides: 20. This CDR3 has 17 amino acids. CDR1 and CDR2 (germline): MNHEY, SMNVEV (reference sequence). CDR3 in DNA: TGTGCCACCATTACTTCTAAGACTAGCGGGACGTTCGGCGAGCAGTACTTC. Protein product: CATITSKTSGTFGEQYF.

This sequence joins TRBV27 and TRBJ2-3, with D possibly being TRBD1 (6 bases). Germline CDR1 MNHEY, CDR2 SMNVEV (reference sequence). The CDR3 contains 12 residues. V gave up 6 bases and J gave up 8 bases, with 12 bases separating them. CDR3 bases: TGTGCCAGCAGGGGGAACAGGGCTACGCAGTATTTT. Translated, it gives CASRGNRATQYF.

In its sample, this clone is medium-sized. This rearrangement joins TRBV25-1 to TRBJ1-1, with 7 bases lining up with TRBD1. Germline lookup yields CDR1 MGHDK and CDR2 SYGVNS. Trimming at V came to 4 bases and at J to 0 bases, leaving 5 bases not matched to a gene. The CDR3 loop spans 15 amino acids. CDR3: CASSVSQGLNTEAFF. For the CDR3, the DNA is TGTGCCAGCAGTGTTTCACAGGGGTTGAACACTGAAGCTTTCTTT.

In its sample, this clone is medium-sized. The chain links TRBV6-6 to TRBJ2-1, with TRBD2 matching 9 bases. After removal of 8 bases from V and 10 bases from J, the junction contained 12 bases not matched to a gene. Germline V gives CDR1 MNHNY, CDR2 SVGAGI (reference sequence). This CDR3 has 14 amino acids. The CDR3 nucleotides read TGTGCCAGCTCCATCAAGGGACTAGCCAGCGAGCAGTTCTTC. This translates into CASSIKGLASEQFF.

This clone was recorded once. V is TRBV5-1 and J is TRBJ2-5; 11 nucleotides agree with TRBD2. After removal of 4 bases from V and 0 bases from J, the junction contained 2 bases not matched to a gene. Per germline, CDR1 SGHRS and CDR2 YFSETQ. This CDR3 contains 15 residues. Here the CDR3 DNA reads TGCGCCAGCAGCGTGGGACTAGCGGACCAAGAGACCCAGTACTTC. Translating it yields CASSVGLADQETQYF.

The chain recombines TRBV5-1 with TRBJ2-1; TRBD2 matches at 15 bases. From germline, CDR1 is SGHRS and CDR2 YFSETQ. The CDR3 has 18 amino acids. With 1 base clipped from V and 8 bases from J, the junction kept 10 bases outside the gene matches. The CDR3 reads CASSLRGLAGGLMDEQFF. CDR3 nucleotides: TGCGCCAGCAGCTTGAGGGGACTAGCGGGAGGACTTATGGATGAGCAGTTCTTC.

This chain joins TRBV10-3 and TRBJ2-7; unclear D gene. V lost 4 bases to trimming and J lost 0 bases, with 7 bases between them. The length of the CDR3 is 13 residues. Germline assignment: CDR1 ENHRY and CDR2 SYGVKD. CDR3 bases: TGTGCCATCAGTGCGAGCAGCTCCTACGAGCAGTACTTC. Its protein product is CAISASSSYEQYF.

About this clone: Other DNA sequences within the sample encode an identical CDR3. This chain joins TRBV7-2 and TRBJ1-1, with D perhaps matching TRBD1 (5 bases). Looked up from germline, CDR1 is SGHTA and CDR2 is FQGNSA. V lost 2 bases, J lost 5 bases, and 12 bases lay in between. This CDR3 region has 14 residues. The CDR3 sequence is CASSLRSGGTEAFF. The CDR3, as DNA: TGTGCCAGCAGCTTACGGAGTGGGGGGACTGAAGCTTTCTTT.

This clone is medium-sized (0.01 to 0.1%). The V gene is TRBV30, the J gene TRBJ1-1; D remains unclear. The CDR3 has 12 residues. Per the germline V gene, CDR1 is GTSNPN and CDR2 is SVGIG (reference sequence). Trimming pared 4 bases from V and 6 bases from J, leaving 12 bases between. DNA of the CDR3: TGTGCCTGGAAAAAACTCGGAGCTGAAGCTTTCTTT. Amino acids: CAWKKLGAEAFF.

The chain combines TRBV10-3 with TRBJ2-7, with 8 bases matching TRBD2. The CDR3 consists of 15 residues. Germline-derived CDR1 and CDR2 are ENHRY and SYGVKD. J was trimmed by 5 bases and V by 5 bases; bases with no gene match: 11. The CDR3 loop reads CAISLRGAGANEQYF. For the CDR3, the DNA is TGTGCCATCAGTCTACGAGGAGCGGGAGCTAACGAGCAGTACTTC.

The V and J genes are TRBV5-1 and TRBJ1-6, with TRBD1 identical over 8 bases. The germline gives CDR1 SGHRS, CDR2 YFSETQ. The V segment lost 2 bases and the J segment 10 bases; nucleotides outside the gene matches: 11. The CDR3 has 16 amino acids. CDR3 in amino acids: CASSLGPGGEGSPLHF. Written as DNA, the CDR3 is TGCGCCAGCAGCTTAGGCCCAGGGGGCGAAGGATCACCCCTCCACTTT. The variable domain in full, with the rest retrieved from reference TRBV5-1 and TRBJ1-6, is KAGVTQTPRYLIKTRGQQVTLSCSPISGHRSVSWYQQTPGQGLQFLFEYFSETQRNKGNFPGRFSGRQFSNSRSEMNVSTLELGDSALYLCASSLGPGGEGSPLHFGNGTRLTVT.

The chain joins TRBV19 to TRBJ1-1, with D unclear. The V gene lost 5 bases and the J gene lost 0 bases, with 13 bases spanning the gap. Germline V gene sequence: CDR1 LNHDA, CDR2 SQIVND (reference sequence). CDR3 size: 15 residues. The CDR3 DNA follows: TGTGCCAGTAGTCTGGGGTCAAGTCTGAACACTGAAGCTTTCTTT. Protein product: CASSLGSSLNTEAFF.

This clone is categorized as medium-sized. The chain has TRBV7-2 and TRBJ1-1; 7 bases line up with TRBD1. This CDR3 is built from 18 residues. Losses at the gene ends were 4 bases for V and 1 base for J; bases not matched to a gene: 15. CDR1 SGHTA and CDR2 FQGNSA come from the germline V gene. In nucleotides, the CDR3 is TGTGCCAGCAGCTCCCGCCCTAGTAGGGGGCCTGGGAACACTGAAGCTTTCTTT. It translates to CASSSRPSRGPGNTEAFF.

The CDR3 DNA reads as TGTGCCAGCAGCCCCACGACAGTCAGCCTCTACAATGAGCAGTTCTTC. It translates to CASSPTTVSLYNEQFF. The genes are TRBV11-3 and TRBJ2-1; TRBD1 is a possible D gene (5 bases). This CDR3 contains 16 residues. Germline values: CDR1 SGHNT, CDR2 YENEEA. The germline V and J ends were trimmed by 5 bases and 3 bases, with 17 bases remaining between them.

The chain is built from TRBV14 and TRBJ2-5; 7 nucleotides align to TRBD1. The germline gives CDR1 SGHDN, CDR2 FVKESK. This CDR3 contains 15 residues. J gave up 2 bases and V 1 base, and 4 bases lay outside the gene matches. CDR3 residues: CASSQAYRGQETQYF. For the CDR3, the DNA is TGTGCCAGCAGCCAAGCCTACAGGGGTCAAGAGACCCAGTACTTC.

As DNA, the CDR3 is TGTGCCAGCAGCCCGGGACTAGCGGGAGCTGATACGCAGTATTTT. It codes for CASSPGLAGADTQYF. The chain employs TRBV4-2 and TRBJ2-3; 14 bases fit TRBD2. The CDR3 totals 15 residues. J gave up 6 bases and V 4 bases, and 3 bases lay outside the gene matches. Germline V gene sequence: CDR1 LGHNA, CDR2 YNFKEQ.

The chain combines TRBV7-2 with TRBJ1-1, with D hard to call. Germline loops: CDR1 SGHTA, CDR2 FQGNSA. The V end lost 5 bases, the J end lost 0 bases, and 10 bases lay between the germline ends. The CDR3 runs 14 residues. The CDR3 here is CASSGDFMNTEAFF. In nucleotides, the CDR3 is TGTGCCAGCAGCGGGGATTTCATGAACACTGAAGCTTTCTTT.

J is TRBJ2-1 and V is TRBV6-5; TRBD2 might be the D (5 bases). Germline lookup yields CDR1 MNHEY and CDR2 SVGAGI. There are 13 residues in the CDR3. V lost 6 bases to trimming and J lost 0 bases, with 6 bases between them. CDR3 in amino acids: CASRGSSYNEQFF. CDR3 DNA sequence: TGTGCCAGCAGGGGGAGCTCCTACAATGAGCAGTTCTTC.

V is TRBV28 and J is TRBJ2-7; TRBD2 matches at 10 bases. Germline V gene lookup returns CDR1 MDHEN and CDR2 SYDVKM. The V and J ends lost 3 bases and 7 bases, in that order; junction bases with no gene match: 15. CDR3 length equals 17 residues. The DNA for the CDR3 is TGTGCCAGCAGTTTCCCTGGGATAGCGGGAGGCCCGTGGGAGCAGTACTTC. Amino acids: CASSFPGIAGGPWEQYF.

The chain joins TRBV27 to TRBJ1-1, with TRBD1 identical over 7 bases. The CDR3 length is 15 residues. V lost 5 bases and J lost 0; bases outside the gene matches: 6. Per germline, CDR1 MNHEY and CDR2 SMNVEV (reference sequence). The CDR3 sequence is CASSRGQALNTEAFF. The CDR3 bases are TGTGCCAGCAGTCGAGGACAGGCTTTGAACACTGAAGCTTTCTTT.

The sample holds one count of this clone. V is TRBV7-9 and J is TRBJ2-1; D perhaps matches TRBD2 (7 bases). The ends were cut back, 5 bases at V and 5 bases at J, with 13 bases in the middle. CDR1 is SEHNR and CDR2 is FQNEAQ in the germline V gene (reference sequence). The CDR3 spans 14 residues. CDR3 sequence reads: CASSRGLADNEQFF. The CDR3 DNA follows: TGTGCCAGCAGCCGGGGGCTAGCGGACAATGAGCAGTTCTTC.

This chain uses TRBV11-2 with TRBJ2-5; perhaps TRBD2 as D (6 bases). The J call may be incorrect, as the DNA end agrees better with TRBJ2-7. CDR3 size: 14 residues. Germline V lookup: CDR1 SGHAT, CDR2 FQNNGV. The CDR3: CASSPTTGSYEQYF. The DNA of the CDR3 is TGTGCCAGCAGCCCCACCACCGGGAGCTACGAGCAGTACTTC.

This clone was found a few times. This chain connects TRBV6-5 to TRBJ2-7; no clear D gene. This CDR3 comprises 11 residues. Germline V gene sequence: CDR1 MNHEY, CDR2 SVGAGI. The V end was cut by 2 bases, the J end by 7 bases, with 6 bases between. CDR3 amino acids: CASSYREEQYF. The CDR3 region has the DNA TGTGCCAGCAGTTACAGGGAAGAGCAGTACTTC.

The gene calls are TRBV10-1 and TRBJ2-3, with no clear D. The CDR3 totals 14 residues. CDR1 and CDR2 (germline): WNHNN, SYGVQD (reference sequence). V was trimmed by 2 bases and J by 2 bases, leaving 8 bases between them. The CDR3 protein is CASSEEGTTDTQYF. The CDR3 DNA reads TGCGCCAGCAGTGAGGAAGGCACCACAGATACGCAGTATTTT.

This clone was observed at least ten times. The chain combines TRBV19 with TRBJ1-4; D not resolved. Germline CDR1 is LNHDA and CDR2 is SQIVND (reference sequence). V was shortened by 5 bases and J by 5 bases, with 15 bases between the two germline ends. The length of the CDR3 is 15 residues. The CDR3 loop reads CASSADRYQNEKLFF. The CDR3, as DNA: TGTGCCAGTAGTGCGGACCGTTACCAAAATGAAAAACTGTTTTTT.

The chain employs TRBV6-1 and TRBJ2-7, with a tentative D call TRBD2 (6 bases). V was clipped by 1 base and J by 1 base, with 11 bases between them. This CDR3 contains 15 residues. Per germline, CDR1 MNHNS and CDR2 SASEGT. The CDR3 protein is CASSEGRGTSYEQYF. CDR3 coding DNA: TGTGCCAGCAGTGAAGGGAGGGGAACTTCCTACGAGCAGTACTTC.

This chain joins TRBV7-2 and TRBJ1-2, with 8 bases fitting TRBD1. CDR3 length: 13 residues. Germline V lookup: CDR1 SGHTA, CDR2 FQGNSA. V shed 5 bases and J 8 bases; nucleotides not matched to a gene: 7. CDR3 residues: CASSHRGAWGYTF. CDR3 bases: TGTGCCAGCAGCCACAGGGGGGCGTGGGGCTACACCTTC.

This clone was recorded only once. This rearrangement joins TRBV7-9 to TRBJ1-3; D remains unclear. V lost 2 bases and J 3 bases, leaving 5 bases between the germline ends. CDR3 size: 13 residues. Germline V gives CDR1 SEHNR, CDR2 FQNEAQ (reference sequence). CDR3 region: CASSLSSGNTIYF. The CDR3 DNA sequence: TGTGCCAGCAGCTTATCCAGTGGAAACACCATATATTTT.